This is a list of T cell receptor beta chains from one sample in a study of blood T cell repertoires in COVID-19. The data were produced by immunoSEQ multiplex PCR, yet TCRdb's version contains in-frame clones alone and is incomplete. The sample lists a few hundred thousand clones, 80% to 90% occurring once. The specimen sequenced was PBMCs or T cells enriched from blood (not recorded which). These receptors originate from a man aged 18 to 29 who had recovered from COVID-19. CDR3s include the opening cysteine and the closing phenylalanine or tryptophan. The order of the fields is D gene, J gene, V gene, clone size, CDR3 DNA, CDR3 protein. A D gene is named only where the DNA matches it firmly. Where a row states a size, it is once, few, many or the class of an expanded clone; other rows omit it.

NA	TRBJ2-7	TRBV15	NA	TGTGCCACCAGCAGAGTCTTCGGGAGCTCCTACGAGCAGTACTTC	CATSRVFGSSYEQYF
NA	TRBJ2-7	TRBV5-5	NA	TGTGCCAGCAGCTTGGGACCCACAGGGCCCTACGAGCAGTACTTC	CASSLGPTGPYEQYF
TRBD1	TRBJ2-7	TRBV28	NA	TGTGCCAGCAGTCCCGGGACAGGCGACTACGAGCAGTACTTC	CASSPGTGDYEQYF
TRBD2	TRBJ2-3	TRBV2	NA	TGTGCCAGCAGTGTGGGACTATCTACAGATACGCAGTATTTT	CASSVGLSTDTQYF
NA	TRBJ1-2	TRBV28	NA	TGTGTCACCGGGGGTGAAGGCTATGGCTACACCTTC	CVTGGEGYGYTF
TRBD1	TRBJ1-1	TRBV9	NA	TGTGCCAGCAGCCCTCAGACAGGGGTGATGAACACTGAAGCTTTCTTT	CASSPQTGVMNTEAFF
TRBD1	TRBJ1-1	TRBV3-1/TRBV3-2	NA	TGTGCCAGCAGCCTAACGGGACAGACGAACACTGAAGCTTTCTTT	CASSLTGQTNTEAFF
TRBD2	TRBJ2-7	TRBV6-1	NA	TGTGCCAGCAGTGAAATGACTAGCGGGGCAGGCTCCTACGAGCAGTACTTC	CASSEMTSGAGSYEQYF
TRBD1	TRBJ1-6	TRBV28	NA	TGTGCCAGCAGTTTGGGACAGCCTAGTAATTCACCCCTCCACTTT	CASSLGQPSNSPLHF
NA	TRBJ2-7	TRBV2	NA	TGTGCCAGCGGGCCGGACAGAGGGCTCTACGAGCAGTACTTC	CASGPDRGLYEQYF
NA	TRBJ1-1	TRBV12-3/TRBV12-4	NA	TGTGCCAGCCTGCGCCTGGGCGCCACTGAAGCTTTCTTT	CASLRLGATEAFF
TRBD2	TRBJ2-7	TRBV4-1	NA	TGCGCCAGCAACACCAAGGGAAGAGCTAGCGGGACCTACGAGCAGTACTTC	CASNTKGRASGTYEQYF
NA	TRBJ2-7	TRBV3-1/TRBV3-2	NA	TGTGCCAGCAGCCAAAAGGCATTAGGGGGTGGCGAGCAGTACTTC	CASSQKALGGGEQYF
TRBD1	TRBJ1-5	TRBV2	NA	TGTGCCAGCAGCGGGACAGGGGGTTATCAGCCCCAGCATTTT	CASSGTGGYQPQHF
TRBD1	TRBJ2-2	TRBV4-2	NA	TGTGCCAGCAGCCGGACAGGGGAGAACACCGGGGAGCTGTTTTTT	CASSRTGENTGELFF
NA	TRBJ1-2	TRBV6-5	NA	TGTGCCAGCAGTTGGATATCAATACGCGGCTATGGCTACACCTTC	CASSWISIRGYGYTF
TRBD1	TRBJ1-1	TRBV3-1/TRBV3-2	NA	TGTGCCAGCAGCCGCGGACAGGGGAACACTGAAGCTTTCTTT	CASSRGQGNTEAFF
NA	TRBJ1-1	TRBV28	NA	TGTGCCAGCAGTTTAAGCAGCGGTGAAGCTTTCTTT	CASSLSSGEAFF
NA	TRBJ1-2	TRBV30	NA	TGTGCCTGGAAGGCCTTGGGAGCACAGGGCAATAACTATGGCTACACCTTC	CAWKALGAQGNNYGYTF
TRBD1	TRBJ1-5	TRBV28	NA	TGTGCCAGCAGTCCGGGACAGGGGGCGCGGCAGCCCCAGCATTTT	CASSPGQGARQPQHF
NA	TRBJ1-5	TRBV28	NA	TGTGCCAGCAGTTTAGGAGGAAGCAATCAGCCCCAGCATTTT	CASSLGGSNQPQHF
TRBD1	TRBJ1-3	TRBV18	NA	TGTGCCAGCTCACCACGAGAGACAGGGTCTGGAAACACCATATATTTT	CASSPRETGSGNTIYF
TRBD1	TRBJ1-2	TRBV29-1	NA	TGCAGCGTCAGTACAGGGGAGCGTGGCTACACCTTC	CSVSTGERGYTF
TRBD2	TRBJ2-7	TRBV27	NA	TGTGCCAGCAGACCAGCGGGAGCCTACGAGCAGTACTTC	CASRPAGAYEQYF
NA	TRBJ1-3	TRBV15	NA	TGTGCCACCAGCAGAGATCGAGGGTACAGTAACACCATATATTTT	CATSRDRGYSNTIYF
NA	TRBJ2-1	TRBV4-1	once	TGCGCCAGCAGCCCAGGTCTGAATGAGCAGTTCTTC	CASSPGLNEQFF
TRBD2	TRBJ2-1	TRBV18	once	TGTGCCAGCTCGCCAAAGGGACTAGCGGGAGGTAATGAGCAGTTCTTC	CASSPKGLAGGNEQFF
NA	TRBJ2-7	TRBV4-1	NA	TGCGCCAGCAGCCAAGTTCGAGGGCCCTACGAGCAGTACTTC	CASSQVRGPYEQYF
NA	TRBJ1-1	TRBV30	NA	TGTGCCTGGGGATTCCCGGGGAGGAACACTGAAGCTTTCTTT	CAWGFPGRNTEAFF
NA	TRBJ2-5	TRBV28	NA	TGTGCCAGCAGTCACACCCGGACCCAGTACTTC	CASSHTRTQYF
NA	TRBJ1-4	TRBV27	NA	TGTGCCAGCAAGAGGACTGGTAATGAAAAACTGTTTTTT	CASKRTGNEKLFF
NA	TRBJ2-3	TRBV6-5	NA	TGTGCCAGCAGTTACGCGGGGATCACAGATACGCAGTATTTT	CASSYAGITDTQYF
TRBD1	TRBJ2-7	TRBV2	NA	TGTGCCAGCAGTGGTGGGACAGGGTTCGACGAGCAGTACTTC	CASSGGTGFDEQYF
NA	TRBJ1-6	TRBV6-5	NA	TGTGCCAGCAGTTACTCGAGTCAAACGCGGTCACCCCTCCACTTT	CASSYSSQTRSPLHF
NA	TRBJ1-4	TRBV19	NA	TGTGCCAGTAGTCCCCGGGTGCAGGGTGGTGAAAAACTGTTTTTT	CASSPRVQGGEKLFF
TRBD1	TRBJ2-7	TRBV27	NA	TGTGCCAGCAGTCCCCACCGCAAGGGACAGGGAAACGAGCAGTACTTC	CASSPHRKGQGNEQYF
NA	TRBJ1-2	TRBV4-1	NA	TGCGCCAGCAGCCCGACTGGCGAATCTAACTATGGCTACACCTTC	CASSPTGESNYGYTF
NA	TRBJ2-5	TRBV19	NA	TGTGCCAGTAGTATCGGAGGGGTGGAGACCCAGTACTTC	CASSIGGVETQYF
NA	TRBJ1-1	TRBV24-1	NA	TGTGCCCCTTACGTAGGAGGCATGGTTGAAGCTTTCTTT	CAPYVGGMVEAFF
NA	TRBJ1-5	TRBV4-1	NA	TGCGCCAGCAGCCAAGATCAAACAGTGAATCAGCCCCAGCATTTT	CASSQDQTVNQPQHF
TRBD1	TRBJ2-3	TRBV6-4	medium-sized	TGTGCCAGCAGTGCGGACAGGGGAGGGACAGATACGCAGTATTTT	CASSADRGGTDTQYF
NA	TRBJ1-1	TRBV4-1	NA	TGCGCCAGCAGTTACAGGGCAAACACTGAAGCTTTCTTT	CASSYRANTEAFF
NA	TRBJ2-1	TRBV5-1	NA	TGCGCCAGCAGCTCGGACAGTGGTAATGAGCAGTTCTTC	CASSSDSGNEQFF
TRBD1	TRBJ2-7	TRBV24-1	NA	TGTGCCACCAGTGATCCGGGACAGGGGGCGGACGAGCAGTACTTC	CATSDPGQGADEQYF
NA	TRBJ1-5	TRBV4-1	NA	TGCGCCAGCCGGGGTGTGGGGAATCAGCCCCAGCATTTT	CASRGVGNQPQHF
NA	TRBJ2-7	TRBV25-1	NA	TGTGCCAGCAGTACCCTCCGGGGAGAGCAGTACTTC	CASSTLRGEQYF
NA	TRBJ1-3	TRBV28	NA	TGTGCCAGCACCGCACAGGGAAATGGGACCATATATTTT	CASTAQGNGTIYF
NA	TRBJ2-7	TRBV7-6	NA	TGTGCCAGCAGCTCCTCGGTAGAGCAGTACTTC	CASSSSVEQYF
NA	TRBJ2-5	TRBV28	NA	TGTGCCAGCAATAGGGGAAGTACCCAAGAGACCCAGTACTTC	CASNRGSTQETQYF